What follows describes a single TCR beta chain. These data come from a study of T cell responses to AZD1222 COVID-19 vaccine. This CDR3 is 17 amino acids long. Trimming stripped 6 bases from V and 2 bases from J, with 18 bases between. Germline CDR1 and CDR2: SGHKS and YYEKEE (reference sequence). Generated by immunoSEQ multiplex PCR, the TCRdb table keeps only in-frame clones and is missing some. The sample includes roughly 120,000 clones, 75% to 95% of them seen just once. This chain joins TRBV5-5 and TRBJ2-6; D not resolved. The starting material was peripheral blood, obtained 28 days after the second dose of the MenACWY control vaccine. The TCR originated in an adult who received the MenACWY meningococcal vaccine as a control. The CDR3 spells CASTSSSAAAGANVLTF. The DNA of the CDR3 is TGTGCCAGCACCTCCAGTTCGGCGGCTGCTGGGGCCAACGTCCTGACTTTC.